This T cell receptor beta chain was obtained from a study of radiotherapy plus CTLA-4 blockade in lung cancer. Study as a whole: For 15% to 20% of patients, objective responses occurred, and just over 30% had disease control. Broader study findings: Radiotherapy plus ipilimumab was followed by expansion in blood of tumor-derived TCR clones. Together with interferon-beta, which increased in serum after radiation, early dynamic changes in blood T cell clones were reportedly the best predictors of response.

Those with chemo-refractory metastatic non-small-cell lung cancer were treated with focal radiation combined with CTLA-4 blockade using ipilimumab. This clone was observed once. What it recognizes is unknown. Clones were read by immunoSEQ multiplex PCR, and TCRdb kept only the in-frame ones, dropping some. This sample has around 20,000 clones; 86% occur once, and the top ten carry roughly a quarter. This TCR came from a human donor with non-small cell lung cancer whose response to radiotherapy plus ipilimumab could not be evaluated. Sequenced material: peripheral blood, taken from a patient treated with radiotherapy plus ipilimumab.

The CDR3 DNA reads as TGCGCCAGCGCCCCGCGGGGGGGGGCACAGACCCAGTACTTC. Protein product: CASAPRGGAQTQYF. The rearrangement links TRBV5-1 to TRBJ2-5; the match to TRBD2 covers 9 bases. Germline assignment: CDR1 SGHRS and CDR2 YFSETQ. There are 14 residues in the CDR3. Unmatched junction bases numbered 10, after V lost 7 bases and J lost 6 bases.